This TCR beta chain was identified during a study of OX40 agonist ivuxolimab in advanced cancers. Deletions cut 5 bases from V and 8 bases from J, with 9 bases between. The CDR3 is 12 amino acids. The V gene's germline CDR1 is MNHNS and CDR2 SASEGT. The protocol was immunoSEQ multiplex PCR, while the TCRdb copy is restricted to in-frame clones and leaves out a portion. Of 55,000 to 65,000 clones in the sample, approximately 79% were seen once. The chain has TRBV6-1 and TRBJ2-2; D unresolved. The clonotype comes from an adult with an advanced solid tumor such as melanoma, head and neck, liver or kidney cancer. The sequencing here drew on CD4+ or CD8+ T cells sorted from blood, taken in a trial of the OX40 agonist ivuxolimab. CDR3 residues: CASSISPGELFF. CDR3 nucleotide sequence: TGTGCCAGCAGTATCTCACCGGGGGAGCTGTTTTTT.